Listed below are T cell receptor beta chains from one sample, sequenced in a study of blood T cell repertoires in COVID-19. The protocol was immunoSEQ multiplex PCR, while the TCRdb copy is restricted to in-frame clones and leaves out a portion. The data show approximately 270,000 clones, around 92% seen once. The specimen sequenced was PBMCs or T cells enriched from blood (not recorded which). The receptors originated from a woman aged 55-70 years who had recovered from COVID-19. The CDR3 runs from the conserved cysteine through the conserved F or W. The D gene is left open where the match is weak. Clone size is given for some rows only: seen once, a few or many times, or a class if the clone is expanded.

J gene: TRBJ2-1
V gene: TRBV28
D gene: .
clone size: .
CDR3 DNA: TGTGCCAGCAGTCCGGCCACAGGGGGAGGGCCCTACAATGAGCAGTTCTTC
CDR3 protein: CASSPATGGGPYNEQFF

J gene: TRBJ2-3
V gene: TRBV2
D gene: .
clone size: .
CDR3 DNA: TGTGCCAGCAGTGAGGAGGCCGCAGATACGCAGTATTTT
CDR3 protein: CASSEEAADTQYF

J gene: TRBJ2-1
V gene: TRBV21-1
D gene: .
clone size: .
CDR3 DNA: TGTGCCAGCAGCAAGTGGGACAGCTCCTACAATGAGCAGTTCTTC
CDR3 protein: CASSKWDSSYNEQFF

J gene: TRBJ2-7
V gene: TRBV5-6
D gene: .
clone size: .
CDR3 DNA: TGTGCCAGCAGCTTCGGTAGCTCCTACGAGCAGTACTTC
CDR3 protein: CASSFGSSYEQYF

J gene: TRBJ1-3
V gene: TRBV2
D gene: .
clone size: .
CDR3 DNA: TGTGCCAGCAGTCCGACGGGGAACCTCTCTGGAAACACCATATATTTT
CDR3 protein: CASSPTGNLSGNTIYF

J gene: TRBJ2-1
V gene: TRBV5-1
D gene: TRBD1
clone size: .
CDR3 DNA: TGCGCCAGCGGAACAGGGGGTGAGCAGTTCTTC
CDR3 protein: CASGTGGEQFF

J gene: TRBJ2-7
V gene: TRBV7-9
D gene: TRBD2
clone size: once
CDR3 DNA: TGTGCCAGCAGCTTACGGGAGGACTACGAGCAGTACTTC
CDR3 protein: CASSLREDYEQYF

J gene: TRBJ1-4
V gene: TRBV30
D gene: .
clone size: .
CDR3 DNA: TGTGCCTGGACTCCGGGACACAGAGAAAAACTGTTTTTT
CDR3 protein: CAWTPGHREKLFF

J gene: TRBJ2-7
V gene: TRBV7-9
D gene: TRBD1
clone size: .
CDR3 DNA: TGTGCCAGCAGCTTAGTGCCGGGACAGGGCTACGAGCAGTACTTC
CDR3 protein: CASSLVPGQGYEQYF

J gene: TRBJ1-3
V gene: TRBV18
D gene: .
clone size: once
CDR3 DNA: TGTGCCAGCTCACCTAAACAGGGAACTGGAAACACCATATATTTT
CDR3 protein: CASSPKQGTGNTIYF

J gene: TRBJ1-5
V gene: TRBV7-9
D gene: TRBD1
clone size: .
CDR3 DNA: TGTGCCAGCAGTAAAGGACAGGGGGCTGGGTTCGGCTATCAGCCCCAGCATTTT
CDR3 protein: CASSKGQGAGFGYQPQHF

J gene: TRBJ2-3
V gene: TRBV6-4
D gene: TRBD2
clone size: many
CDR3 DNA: TGTGCCAGCAGCCCCATAGCGGGAGGGGCAGATACGCAGTATTTT
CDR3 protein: CASSPIAGGADTQYF

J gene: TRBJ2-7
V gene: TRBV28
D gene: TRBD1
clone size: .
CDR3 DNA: TGTGCCAGCAGTGCCTCCGGGACAGGGTCCCACGAGCAGTACTTC
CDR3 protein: CASSASGTGSHEQYF

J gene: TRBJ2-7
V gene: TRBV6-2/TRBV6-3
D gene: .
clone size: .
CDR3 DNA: TGTGCCAGCAGTTACCGGGTTGAGCAGTACTTC
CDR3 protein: CASSYRVEQYF

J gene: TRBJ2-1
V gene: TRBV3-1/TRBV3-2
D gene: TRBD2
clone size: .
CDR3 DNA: TGTGCCAGCAGCCAGGGACTAGCGGGGGGGCTTAGGGATGAGCAGTTCTTC
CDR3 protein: CASSQGLAGGLRDEQFF

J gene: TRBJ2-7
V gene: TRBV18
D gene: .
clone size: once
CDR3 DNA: TGTGCCAGCTCAAATTTTAACGGACAATCCTACGAGCAGTACTTC
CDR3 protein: CASSNFNGQSYEQYF

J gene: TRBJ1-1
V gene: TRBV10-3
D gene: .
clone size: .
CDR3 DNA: TGTGCCATCATGTTCTCCGGAGACACTGAAGCTTTCTTT
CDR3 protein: CAIMFSGDTEAFF

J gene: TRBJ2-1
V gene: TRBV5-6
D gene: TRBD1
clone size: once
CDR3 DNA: TGTGCCAGCAGCTCGACCGTACAGGGGGCGCTTGATGAGCAGTTCTTC
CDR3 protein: CASSSTVQGALDEQFF

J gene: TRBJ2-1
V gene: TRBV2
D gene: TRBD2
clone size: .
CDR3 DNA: TGTGCCAGCAGTGACTCTAGCGGGGGCCAATCCTCCTACAATGAGCAGTTCTTC
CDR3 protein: CASSDSSGGQSSYNEQFF

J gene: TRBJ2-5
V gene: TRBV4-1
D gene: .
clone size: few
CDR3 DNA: TGCGCCAGCAGCCTAGGGGTAACACCCCAAGAGACCCAGTACTTC
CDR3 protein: CASSLGVTPQETQYF

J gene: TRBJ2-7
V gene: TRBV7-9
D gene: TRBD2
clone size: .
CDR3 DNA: TGTGCCAGCAGCCCCCCGGGACTAGCGGGAGATGAGCAGTACTTC
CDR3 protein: CASSPPGLAGDEQYF

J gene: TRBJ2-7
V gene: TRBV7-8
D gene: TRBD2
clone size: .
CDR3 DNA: TGTGCCAGCAGCTCCCTGGGTAGCGGGGGACACTACGAGCAGTACTTC
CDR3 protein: CASSSLGSGGHYEQYF

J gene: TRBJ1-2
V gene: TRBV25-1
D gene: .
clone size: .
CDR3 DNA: TGTGCCAGCAGTGAGGGGCATGGCTACACCTTC
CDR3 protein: CASSEGHGYTF

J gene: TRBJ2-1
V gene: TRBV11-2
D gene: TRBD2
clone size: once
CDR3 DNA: TGTGCTAGCAGTTACAGCGTAGCGGGGGGCGAGAATGAGCAGTTCTTC
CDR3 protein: CASSYSVAGGENEQFF

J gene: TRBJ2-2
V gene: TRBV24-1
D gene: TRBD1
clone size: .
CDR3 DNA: TGTGCCACCAGAGGACAGGGCGACACCGGGGAGCTGTTTTTT
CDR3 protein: CATRGQGDTGELFF

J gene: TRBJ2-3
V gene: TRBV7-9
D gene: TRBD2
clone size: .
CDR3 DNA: TGTGCCAGCAGCACCGAGGCGGGGGTTACGCAGTATTTT
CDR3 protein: CASSTEAGVTQYF

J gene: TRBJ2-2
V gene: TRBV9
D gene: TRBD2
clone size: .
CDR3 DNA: TGTGCCAGCAGCGTAGTAAGCGGGAGGAACACCGGGGAGCTGTTTTTT
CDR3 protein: CASSVVSGRNTGELFF

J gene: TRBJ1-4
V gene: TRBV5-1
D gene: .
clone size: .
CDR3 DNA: TGCGCCAGCAGCTTAGCCAGCGGAGGGGATGAAAAACTGTTTTTT
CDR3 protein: CASSLASGGDEKLFF

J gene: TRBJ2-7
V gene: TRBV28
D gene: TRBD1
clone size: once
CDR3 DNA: TGTGCCAGCCCCCCCCCGGGACAGCCCTCCTACGAGCAGTACTTC
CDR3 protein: CASPPPGQPSYEQYF